One sample yielded the 17 T cell receptor beta chains listed below, sequenced in a study of response to subunit inactivated influenza vaccine (dated by TCRdb to the late 2010s). The protocol used for the library was RT-PCR. Sequencing was performed on an Illumina HiSeq 2500. TCRdb cleaned the public reads at Q25 with fastp, built clones with MiXCR and kept in-frame beta chains. Records with the same CDR3 protein are collapsed into one entry carrying the most frequent genes and DNA. The sample table records a few hundred thousand distinct CDR3 sequences; approximately 15% of these occur just once. The top ten hold around 10% of the sample. The starting material was PBMCs from blood, obtained 11 to 12 days after vaccination. The receptors were sampled from a man aged 45 to 65 who received an inactivated influenza vaccine. Donor details come from another sample of the same person, matched by shared clones.

This clonotype was seen only a few times. The chain joins TRBV19 to TRBJ1-2; the D gene is possibly TRBD1 (6 bases). This CDR3 is 12 amino acids long. Trimming left V 5 bases short and J 4 bases short, with 8 bases between. Germline V gives CDR1 LNHDA, CDR2 SQIVND (reference sequence). The DNA of the CDR3 is TGTGCCAGTAGTGACAGGACCTATGGCTACACCTTC. Protein sequence: CASSDRTYGYTF. The complete variable domain, with remaining parts taken from reference TRBV19 and TRBJ1-2, reads DGGITQSPKYLFRKEGQNVTLSCEQNLNHDAMYWYRQDPGQGLRLIYYSQIVNDFQKGDIAEGYSVSREKKESFPLTVTSAQKNPTAFYLCASSDRTYGYTFGSGTRLTVV.

This clonotype was picked up a small number of times. J is TRBJ2-7 and V is TRBV20-1; 9 bases map to TRBD2. J was trimmed by 7 bases and V by 0 bases; bases with no gene match: 4. The CDR3 is 13 amino acids. Germline CDR1 and CDR2: DFQATT and SNEGSKA (reference sequence). The CDR3 DNA reads TGCAGTGCTAGAGATCGGGGACTAGCTGAGCAGTACTTC. Translated: CSARDRGLAEQYF.

The chain recombines TRBV11-2 with TRBJ2-4; unclear D gene. Per germline, CDR1 SGHAT and CDR2 FQNNGV. V was shortened by 5 bases and J by 0 bases, with 23 bases between the two germline ends. CDR3 size: 19 residues. As DNA, the CDR3 is TGTGCCAGCAGCAACTCCGGGCCTTGGCGCGAAAAAGCCAAAAACATTCAGTACTTC. Its protein is CASSNSGPWREKAKNIQYF.

This clonotype has more than one count but fewer than ten. The chain joins TRBV4-2 to TRBJ2-5; D possibly corresponds to TRBD1 (6 bases). This CDR3 region has 15 residues. Germline V CDR1 and CDR2: LGHNA, YNFKEQ. The V end was cut by 0 bases, the J end by 0 bases, with 8 bases between. The CDR3, as DNA: TGTGCCAGCAGCCAAGACTCAGGGGACCAAGAGACCCAGTACTTC. Its translation: CASSQDSGDQETQYF.

The chain joins TRBV20-1 to TRBJ2-2, with 7 bases aligning to TRBD2. From germline, CDR1 is DFQATT and CDR2 SNEGSKA (reference sequence). Trimming cost V 0 bases and J 5 bases; bases outside gene matches: 9. This CDR3 contains 16 residues. CDR3 in DNA: TGCAGTGCTAGAGAACCGAGACTAGCCGGGACCGGGGAGCTGTTTTTT. Amino acid sequence: CSAREPRLAGTGELFF.

This clonotype appeared a few times. The genes are TRBV9 and TRBJ2-2; D is possibly TRBD2 (7 bases). The CDR3 consists of 15 residues. Germline V gene lookup returns CDR1 SGDLS and CDR2 YYNGEE. V lost 10 bases, J lost 1 base, and 17 bases lay in between. CDR3 DNA sequence: TGTGCCTCCCAAGGACTAGGGGGGAACACCGGGGAGCTGTTTTTT. Translating gives CASQGLGGNTGELFF.

Only a few counts were recorded for this clonotype. The chain links TRBV7-7 to TRBJ2-3; 12 bases fit TRBD2. This CDR3 is built from 16 residues. V shed 5 bases, J shed 3 bases, and the junction held 6 bases outside the gene matches. Germline V gene sequence: CDR1 SSHAT, CDR2 FNYEAQ (reference sequence). The CDR3 is CASSTGLAGLTDTQYF. The CDR3, as DNA: TGTGCCAGCAGCACGGGACTAGCGGGTTTAACAGATACGCAGTATTTT. Full variable domain (remainder filled in from reference TRBV7-7 and TRBJ2-3): GAGVSQSPRYKVTKRGQDVTLRCDPISSHATLYWYQQALGQGPEFLTYFNYEAQPDKSGLPSDRFSAERPEGSISTLTIQRTEQRDSAMYRCASSTGLAGLTDTQYFGPGTRLTVL.

The genes are TRBV7-2 and TRBJ2-7; D is perhaps TRBD1 (5 bases). The germline V gene encodes CDR1 SGHTA and CDR2 FQGNSA. The CDR3 has 14 amino acids. Trimming removed 1 base at V and 3 bases at J, with 10 bases between. CDR3 loop: CASSLVQEGYEQYF. The CDR3 coding sequence is TGTGCCAGCAGCTTAGTACAGGAAGGCTACGAGCAGTACTTC.

A few counts support this clonotype. The J gene is TRBJ2-3, the V gene TRBV12-3 or TRBV12-4; D is ambiguous. V shed 7 bases and J shed 6 bases, with 8 bases lying between them. The CDR3 is 11 residues long. For the CDR3, the DNA is TGTGCCAGCATGCGTTACGATACGCAGTATTTT. This gives the protein CASMRYDTQYF.

This clonotype was detected a few times. The chain couples TRBV7-8 to TRBJ2-1, with a possible D match to TRBD1 (6 bases). V dropped 5 bases and J dropped 2 bases, with 13 bases sitting between them. CDR1 SGHVS and CDR2 FQNEAQ come from the germline V gene. The CDR3 sequence is 15 residues long. CDR3 in amino acids: CASSAHRVPYNEQFF. The DNA for the CDR3 is TGTGCCAGCAGCGCCCACAGGGTGCCCTACAATGAGCAGTTCTTC.

This clonotype has a count of ten or more. The chain couples TRBV7-2 to TRBJ2-1; 8 bases agree with TRBD1. This CDR3 has 18 residues. Germline V gene data show CDR1 as SGHTA and CDR2 as FQGNSA. The trim removed 0 bases at V and 4 bases at J, leaving 11 bases unmatched. The chain's CDR3 is CASSLAASGQGFYNEQFF. As DNA, the CDR3 is TGTGCCAGCAGCTTAGCTGCTAGTGGACAGGGCTTTTACAATGAGCAGTTCTTC.

The V gene is TRBV11-2, the J gene TRBJ2-3; the match to TRBD1 covers 9 bases. Trimming at V came to 5 bases and at J to 6 bases, leaving 12 bases not matched to a gene. The CDR3 is 16 amino acids. The germline gives CDR1 SGHAT, CDR2 FQNNGV. The CDR3 region has the DNA TGTGCCAGCAGCAGACCGGGACAGGGTGGGTCTGATACGCAGTATTTT. This translates into CASSRPGQGGSDTQYF.

This clonotype was seen more than once but under ten times. V usage is TRBV18 and J usage is TRBJ2-5, with D perhaps assigned TRBD1 or TRBD2 (6 bases each). The CDR3 spans 15 residues. Germline V gene lookup returns CDR1 KGHSH and CDR2 LQKENI. Deletions cut 0 bases from V and 2 bases from J, with 10 bases between. The CDR3 DNA sequence: TGTGCCAGCTCACCACCAGGGGGGAGACAAGAGACCCAGTACTTC. This translates into CASSPPGGRQETQYF.

The table lists this clonotype with a count of one. The chain is built from TRBV7-6 and TRBJ2-2, with TRBD1 matching over 11 bases. The CDR3 sequence is 18 residues long. The V segment lost 8 bases and the J segment 5 bases; nucleotides outside the gene matches: 16. Germline lookup yields CDR1 SGHVS and CDR2 FNYEAQ. The CDR3 loop is CASRGTERDRGNTGELFF. The CDR3 DNA reads as TGTGCCAGCCGCGGAACTGAAAGGGACAGGGGGAATACCGGGGAGCTGTTTTTT.

The V and J genes are TRBV5-1 and TRBJ1-6; D is unresolved. V was pared by 5 bases and J by 10 bases, with 13 bases between. Germline V gene data show CDR1 as SGHRS and CDR2 as YFSETQ. The CDR3 sequence is 13 residues long. CDR3 loop: CASSFGPGSPLHF. The CDR3 coding sequence is TGCGCCAGCAGTTTTGGCCCGGGATCACCCCTCCACTTT.

This clonotype has more than one count but fewer than ten. The chain carries TRBV12-3 or TRBV12-4 and TRBJ2-2; 12 positions agree with TRBD2. This CDR3 has 14 residues. V shed 7 bases and J 5 bases; nucleotides not matched to a gene: 2. The CDR3 is CASKLAGGTGELFF. For the CDR3, the DNA is TGTGCCAGCAAACTAGCGGGAGGAACCGGGGAGCTGTTTTTT.

This clonotype has only a few counts. The rearrangement joins TRBV21-1 to TRBJ2-2; the tabulated D call, TRBD2, remains unverified against the DNA. TRBV21-1 is a recognized pseudogene. The CDR3 spans 16 residues. The CDR3 coding sequence is TGTGCCAGCAGCCCGGGCATGGGAGGGCCCACCGGGGAGCTGTTTTTT. The encoded protein is CASSPGMGGPTGELFF.